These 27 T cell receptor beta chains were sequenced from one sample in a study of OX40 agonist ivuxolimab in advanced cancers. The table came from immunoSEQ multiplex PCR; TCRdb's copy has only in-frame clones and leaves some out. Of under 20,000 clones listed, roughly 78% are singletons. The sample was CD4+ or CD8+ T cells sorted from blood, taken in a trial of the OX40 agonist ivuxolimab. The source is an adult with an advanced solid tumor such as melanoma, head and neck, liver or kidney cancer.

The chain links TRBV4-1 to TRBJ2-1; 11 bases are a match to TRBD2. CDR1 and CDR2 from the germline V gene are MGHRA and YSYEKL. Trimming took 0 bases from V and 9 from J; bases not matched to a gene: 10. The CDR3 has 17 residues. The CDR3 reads CASSQEEMRLAGIEQFF. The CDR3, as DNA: TGCGCCAGCAGCCAAGAAGAAATGAGACTAGCGGGGATTGAGCAGTTCTTC.

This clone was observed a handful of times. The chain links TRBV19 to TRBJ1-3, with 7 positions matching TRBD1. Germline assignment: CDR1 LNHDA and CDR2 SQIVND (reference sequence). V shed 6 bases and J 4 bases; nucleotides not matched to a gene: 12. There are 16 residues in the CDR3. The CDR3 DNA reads TGTGCCAGTAGCGGTTTAACAGGGGTTTACGGAAACACCATATATTTT. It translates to CASSGLTGVYGNTIYF.

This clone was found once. CDR3 DNA sequence: TGTGCCAGCAGCAACCCGAAAACCCGTTTCACAGATACGCAGTATTTT. Its translation is CASSNPKTRFTDTQYF. V usage is TRBV7-9 and J usage is TRBJ2-3; D remains ambiguous. V shed 5 bases and J shed 2 bases, with 17 bases lying between them. CDR3 length: 16 amino acids. Germline V gene data show CDR1 as SEHNR and CDR2 as FQNEAQ (reference sequence).

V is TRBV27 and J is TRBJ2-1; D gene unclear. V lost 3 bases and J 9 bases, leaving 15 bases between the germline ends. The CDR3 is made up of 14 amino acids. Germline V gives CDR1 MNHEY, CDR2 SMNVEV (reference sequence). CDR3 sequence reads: CASSLKGFRFEQFF. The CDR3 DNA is TGTGCCAGCAGTTTGAAGGGTTTCAGGTTTGAGCAGTTCTTC.

This CDR3 reads CASSATPGTGEEKLFF. DNA for the CDR3: TGTGCCAGCAGCGCTACTCCCGGGACAGGGGAAGAAAAACTGTTTTTT. The chain couples TRBV9 to TRBJ1-4, with 10 bases that match TRBD1. Trimming took 3 bases from V and 8 from J; bases not matched to a gene: 10. The CDR3 is 16 residues long. Germline CDR1 reads SGDLS; CDR2 reads YYNGEE.

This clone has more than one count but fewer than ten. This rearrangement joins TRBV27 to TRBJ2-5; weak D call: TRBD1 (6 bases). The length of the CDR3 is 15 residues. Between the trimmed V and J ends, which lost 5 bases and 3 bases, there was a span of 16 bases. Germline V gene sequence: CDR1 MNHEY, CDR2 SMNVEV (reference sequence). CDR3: CASSDGRGQEETQYF. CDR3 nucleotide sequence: TGTGCCAGCAGTGACGGACGGGGACAAGAAGAGACCCAGTACTTC.

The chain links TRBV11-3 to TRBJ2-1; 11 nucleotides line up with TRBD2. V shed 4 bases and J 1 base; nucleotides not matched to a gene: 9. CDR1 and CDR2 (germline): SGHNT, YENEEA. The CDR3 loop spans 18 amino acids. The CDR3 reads CASSSRLAGSPSYNEQFF. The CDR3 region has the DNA TGTGCCAGCAGCTCCCGACTAGCGGGGTCCCCTTCCTACAATGAGCAGTTCTTC.

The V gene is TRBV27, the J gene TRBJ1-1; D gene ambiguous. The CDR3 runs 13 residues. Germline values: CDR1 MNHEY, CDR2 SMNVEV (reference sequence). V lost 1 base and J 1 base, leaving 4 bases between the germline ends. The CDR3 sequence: CASSLYGNTEAFF. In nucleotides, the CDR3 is TGTGCCAGCAGTTTATATGGGAACACTGAAGCTTTCTTT.

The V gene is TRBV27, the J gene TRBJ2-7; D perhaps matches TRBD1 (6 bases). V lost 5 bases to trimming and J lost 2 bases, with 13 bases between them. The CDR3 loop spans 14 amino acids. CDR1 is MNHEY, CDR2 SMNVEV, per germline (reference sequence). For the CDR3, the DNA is TGTGCCAGCAGTCCGTGGACAGACGCCTACGAGCAGTACTTC. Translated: CASSPWTDAYEQYF.

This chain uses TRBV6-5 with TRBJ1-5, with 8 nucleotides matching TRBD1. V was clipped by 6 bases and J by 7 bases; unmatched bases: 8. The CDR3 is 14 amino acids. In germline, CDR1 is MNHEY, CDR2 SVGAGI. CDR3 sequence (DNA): TGTGCCAGCAGGCCAGGGACAGGTGTACAGCCCCAGCATTTT. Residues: CASRPGTGVQPQHF.

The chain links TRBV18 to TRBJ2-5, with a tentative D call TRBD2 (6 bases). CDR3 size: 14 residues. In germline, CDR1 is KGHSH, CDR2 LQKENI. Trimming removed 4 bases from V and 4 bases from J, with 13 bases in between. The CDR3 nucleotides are TGTGCCAGCTCACGGAGGGGCGGGATAGAGACCCAGTACTTC. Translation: CASSRRGGIETQYF. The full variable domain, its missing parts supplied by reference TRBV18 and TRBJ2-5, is NAGVMQNPRHLVRRRGQEARLRCSPMKGHSHVYWYRQLPEEGLKFMVYLQKENIIDESGMPKERFSAEFPKEGPSILRIQQVVRGDSAAYFCASSRRGGIETQYFGPGTRLLVL.

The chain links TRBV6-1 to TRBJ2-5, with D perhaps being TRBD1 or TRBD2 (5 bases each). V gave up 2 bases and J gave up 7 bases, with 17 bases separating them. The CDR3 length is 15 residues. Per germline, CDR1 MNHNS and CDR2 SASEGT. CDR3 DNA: TGTGCCAGCAGTGAAAGGGGAGATACCCGCGGGACCCAGTACTTC. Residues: CASSERGDTRGTQYF.

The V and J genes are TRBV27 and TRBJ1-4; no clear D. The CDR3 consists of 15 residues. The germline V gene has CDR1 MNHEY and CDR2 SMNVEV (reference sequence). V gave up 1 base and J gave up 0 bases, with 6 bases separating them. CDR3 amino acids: CASSLYPSTNEKLFF. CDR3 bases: TGTGCCAGCAGTTTATACCCCTCAACTAATGAAAAACTGTTTTTT.

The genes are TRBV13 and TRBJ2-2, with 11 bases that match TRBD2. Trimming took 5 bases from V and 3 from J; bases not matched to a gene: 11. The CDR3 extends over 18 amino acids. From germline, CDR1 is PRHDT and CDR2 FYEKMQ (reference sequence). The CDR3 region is CASSPPPILAGDTGELFF. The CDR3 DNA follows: TGTGCCAGCAGCCCCCCTCCCATACTAGCGGGAGACACCGGGGAGCTGTTTTTT.

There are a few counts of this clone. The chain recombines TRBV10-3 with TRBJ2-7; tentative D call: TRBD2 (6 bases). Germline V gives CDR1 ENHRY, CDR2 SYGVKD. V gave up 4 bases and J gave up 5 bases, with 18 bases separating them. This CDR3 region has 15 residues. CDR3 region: CAISGRDSSPDEQYF. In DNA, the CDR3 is TGTGCCATCAGTGGCCGGGACTCCAGCCCTGACGAGCAGTACTTC.

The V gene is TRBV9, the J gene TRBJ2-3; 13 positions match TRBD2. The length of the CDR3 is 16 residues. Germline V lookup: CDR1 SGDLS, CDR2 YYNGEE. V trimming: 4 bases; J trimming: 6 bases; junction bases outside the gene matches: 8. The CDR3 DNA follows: TGTGCCAGCAGCCTCGGACTAGCGGGGGTAAGGGATACGCAGTATTTT. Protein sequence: CASSLGLAGVRDTQYF.

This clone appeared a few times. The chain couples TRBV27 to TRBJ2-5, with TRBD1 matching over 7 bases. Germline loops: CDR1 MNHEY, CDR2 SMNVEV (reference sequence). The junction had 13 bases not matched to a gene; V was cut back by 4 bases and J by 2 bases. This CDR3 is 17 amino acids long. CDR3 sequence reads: CASSWTGPLGLQETQYF. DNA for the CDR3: TGTGCCAGCAGTTGGACAGGCCCATTGGGTTTACAAGAGACCCAGTACTTC.

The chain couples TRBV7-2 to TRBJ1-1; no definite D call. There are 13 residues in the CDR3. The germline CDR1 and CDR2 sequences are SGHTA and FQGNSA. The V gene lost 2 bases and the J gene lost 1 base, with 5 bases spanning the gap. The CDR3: CASSLSWNTEAFF. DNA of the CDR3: TGTGCCAGCAGCTTAAGTTGGAACACTGAAGCTTTCTTT.

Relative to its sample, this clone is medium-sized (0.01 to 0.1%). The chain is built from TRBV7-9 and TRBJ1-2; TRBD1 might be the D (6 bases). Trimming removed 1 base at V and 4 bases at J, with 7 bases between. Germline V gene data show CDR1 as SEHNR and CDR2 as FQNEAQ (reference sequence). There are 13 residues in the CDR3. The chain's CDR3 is CASSLETGYGYTF. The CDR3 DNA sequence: TGTGCCAGCAGCTTAGAGACAGGCTATGGCTACACCTTC.

The CDR3 spells CASSTGQDPGLNEKLFF. Here the CDR3 DNA reads TGCGCCAGCAGCACGGGACAGGACCCAGGTCTTAATGAAAAACTGTTTTTT. V and J are TRBV5-1 and TRBJ1-4, with 8 bases lining up with TRBD1. Germline CDR1 and CDR2: SGHRS and YFSETQ. This CDR3 has 17 residues. Unmatched junction bases numbered 12, after V lost 4 bases and J lost 4 bases.

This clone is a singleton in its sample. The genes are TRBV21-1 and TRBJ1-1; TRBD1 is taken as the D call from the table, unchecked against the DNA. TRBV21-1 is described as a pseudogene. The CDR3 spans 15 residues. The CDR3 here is CASSNPAQGGPWAFF. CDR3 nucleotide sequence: TGTGCCAGCAGCAACCCCGCCCAGGGTGGACCCTGGGCTTTCTTT.

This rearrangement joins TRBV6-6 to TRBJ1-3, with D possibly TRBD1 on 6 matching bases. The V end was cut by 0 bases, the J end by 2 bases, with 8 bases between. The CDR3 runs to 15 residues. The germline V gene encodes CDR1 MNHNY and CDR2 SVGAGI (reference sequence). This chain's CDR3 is CASSYSQGPGNTIYF. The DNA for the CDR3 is TGTGCCAGCAGTTACTCCCAGGGGCCTGGAAACACCATATATTTT.

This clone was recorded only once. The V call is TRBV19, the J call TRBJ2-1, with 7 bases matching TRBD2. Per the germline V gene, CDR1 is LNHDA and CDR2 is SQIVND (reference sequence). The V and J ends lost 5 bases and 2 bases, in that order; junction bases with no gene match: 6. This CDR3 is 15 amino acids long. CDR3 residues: CASSFQRDPYNEQFF. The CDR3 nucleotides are TGTGCCAGTAGTTTCCAGCGGGACCCCTACAATGAGCAGTTCTTC.

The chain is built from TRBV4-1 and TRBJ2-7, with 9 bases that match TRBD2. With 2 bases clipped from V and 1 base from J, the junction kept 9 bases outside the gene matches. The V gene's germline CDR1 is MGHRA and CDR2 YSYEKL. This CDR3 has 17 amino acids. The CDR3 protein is CASSQFSSGIESYEQYF. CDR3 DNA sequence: TGCGCCAGCAGCCAATTTTCTAGCGGGATTGAGTCCTACGAGCAGTACTTC.

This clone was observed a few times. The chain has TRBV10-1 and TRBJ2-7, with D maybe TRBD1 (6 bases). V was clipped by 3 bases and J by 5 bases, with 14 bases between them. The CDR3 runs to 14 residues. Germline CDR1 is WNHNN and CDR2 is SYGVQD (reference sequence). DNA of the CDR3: TGCGCCAGCAGTGAACTTGGACAGTCCCACGAGCAGTACTTC. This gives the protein CASSELGQSHEQYF.

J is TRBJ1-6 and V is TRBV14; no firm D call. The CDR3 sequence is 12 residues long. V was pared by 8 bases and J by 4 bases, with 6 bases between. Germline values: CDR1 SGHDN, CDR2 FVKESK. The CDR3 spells CASGHYNSPLHF. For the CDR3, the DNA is TGTGCCAGCGGGCATTATAATTCACCCCTCCACTTT.

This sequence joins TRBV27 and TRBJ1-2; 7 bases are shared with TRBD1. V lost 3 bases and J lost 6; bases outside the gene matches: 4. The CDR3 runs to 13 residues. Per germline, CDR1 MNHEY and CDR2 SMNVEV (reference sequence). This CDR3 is CASSFQGENGYTF. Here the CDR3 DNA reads TGTGCCAGCAGTTTCCAGGGGGAGAATGGCTACACCTTC.